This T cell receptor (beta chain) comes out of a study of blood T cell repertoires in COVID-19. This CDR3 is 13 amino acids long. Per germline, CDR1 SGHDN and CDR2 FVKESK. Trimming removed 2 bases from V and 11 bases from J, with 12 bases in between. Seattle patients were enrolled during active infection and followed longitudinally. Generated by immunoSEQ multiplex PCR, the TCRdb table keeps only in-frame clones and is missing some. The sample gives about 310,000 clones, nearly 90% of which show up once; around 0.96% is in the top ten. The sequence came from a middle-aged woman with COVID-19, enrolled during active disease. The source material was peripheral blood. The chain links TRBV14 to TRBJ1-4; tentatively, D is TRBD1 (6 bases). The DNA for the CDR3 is TGTGCCAGCAGCCAACACAGGGAAGGGAAACTGTTTTTT. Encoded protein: CASSQHREGKLFF.